The clone carrying this TCR beta chain was found a few times. CDR1 and CDR2 (germline): SGHKS, YYEKEE (reference sequence). The length of the CDR3 is 14 residues. Trimming pared 7 bases from V and 2 bases from J, leaving 16 bases between. It was with 60 Vbeta and 13 Jbeta primers that the PCR ran. Per the original methods: It was a later analysis that counted about 80 million unique TCR beta chains, of which about 10 million were shared. Produced via immunoSEQ multiplex PCR; TCRdb's table is partial and in-frame only. V and J calls and clone size are copied from that table; D and trimming were computed from the DNA. The sample carries approximately 130,000 clones, about 77% recorded once. This sample was included in a study of cytomegalovirus exposure and HLA in healthy donors. Study-wide background: Some 85 million unique TCRs from HLA-typed donors were held in an early data release.

This TCR was sampled from a woman aged 40-49 years in good health and CMV-seronegative. The chain is built from TRBV5-5 and TRBJ2-7; weak D call: TRBD2 (7 bases). The sample was PBMCs. The CDR3 sequence: CASAHREGTYEQYF. As DNA, the CDR3 is TGTGCCAGCGCCCACAGGGAGGGGACCTACGAGCAGTACTTC.